What follows are 21 T cell receptor beta chains derived from one specimen sequenced in a study of radiotherapy plus CTLA-4 blockade in lung cancer. The method was immunoSEQ multiplex PCR; TCRdb's version includes in-frame clones alone and lacks a portion of them. The table shows about 95,000 clones, with roughly 80% occurring only once. The starting material was peripheral blood, obtained from a patient treated with radiotherapy plus ipilimumab. These receptors all stem from a human donor with non-small cell lung cancer who had stable disease on radiotherapy plus ipilimumab.

This chain connects TRBV6-6 to TRBJ2-5; either TRBD1 or TRBD2 may fit D (5 bases each). V was clipped by 5 bases and J by 11 bases, with 12 bases between them. The CDR3 loop spans 11 amino acids. Germline CDR1 MNHNY, CDR2 SVGAGI (reference sequence). CDR3 nucleotide sequence: TGTGCCAGCAGTCTGGGACCCGCGCAGTACTTC. This codes for CASSLGPAQYF.

The chain employs TRBV7-2 and TRBJ2-7; D is ambiguous. The germline V and J ends were trimmed by 0 bases and 5 bases, with 8 bases remaining between them. CDR3 length: 13 amino acids. Per the germline V gene, CDR1 is SGHTA and CDR2 is FQGNSA. As DNA, the CDR3 is TGTGCCAGCAGCTTAGCTAGCCCCCACGAGCAGTACTTC. Translated: CASSLASPHEQYF.

The chain combines TRBV27 with TRBJ1-1, with TRBD1 matching 9 bases. Germline assignment: CDR1 MNHEY and CDR2 SMNVEV (reference sequence). The junction had 12 bases not matched to a gene; V was cut back by 4 bases and J by 6 bases. This CDR3 has 16 residues. The CDR3 protein is CASSSSGTGLRAEAFF. For the CDR3, the DNA is TGTGCCAGCAGTTCGTCCGGGACAGGGTTACGCGCTGAAGCTTTCTTT.

This clone was seen only a few times. The CDR3 DNA follows: TGTGCCTGGAAAGGCAGTTCCTACGAGCAGTACTTC. Translation gives CAWKGSSYEQYF. The chain couples TRBV30 to TRBJ2-7; D gene unclear. V was clipped by 4 bases and J by 1 base, with 8 bases between them. The germline V gene has CDR1 GTSNPN and CDR2 SVGIG (reference sequence). This CDR3 has 12 residues.

This clone showed up just a few times. The chain joins TRBV9 to TRBJ2-2; maybe TRBD2 (6 bases). Trimming shortened V by 3 bases and J by 5 bases, and 11 bases separated the two germline ends. CDR3 length: 14 amino acids. CDR1 and CDR2 (germline): SGDLS, YYNGEE. CDR3 coding DNA: TGTGCCAGCAGCGATTGGGCGGGAACCGGGGAGCTGTTTTTT. Translated: CASSDWAGTGELFF.

The chain employs TRBV27 and TRBJ1-5, with 11 bases matching TRBD1. J lost 0 bases, V lost 8 bases, and 9 bases had no gene match. Germline-derived CDR1 and CDR2 are MNHEY and SMNVEV (reference sequence). The CDR3 extends over 17 amino acids. DNA for the CDR3: TGTGCCAGCCGCGACGGGGACAGGGGGAATAGCAATCAGCCCCAGCATTTT. Its protein is CASRDGDRGNSNQPQHF.

This clone was detected only a few times. The chain couples TRBV19 to TRBJ2-2; D perhaps matches TRBD1 (6 bases). This CDR3 region has 14 residues. Per germline, CDR1 LNHDA and CDR2 SQIVND (reference sequence). The V gene lost 4 bases and the J gene lost 7 bases, with 13 bases spanning the gap. CDR3 protein: CASSKDSGDGELFF. The CDR3 nucleotides read TGTGCCAGTAGTAAGGACAGTGGGGACGGGGAGCTGTTTTTT. Using reference TRBV19 and TRBJ2-2 for the parts outside the CDR3, the full variable domain is DGGITQSPKYLFRKEGQNVTLSCEQNLNHDAMYWYRQDPGQGLRLIYYSQIVNDFQKGDIAEGYSVSREKKESFPLTVTSAQKNPTAFYLCASSKDSGDGELFFGEGSRLTVL.

This chain links TRBV30 with TRBJ2-7; tentatively, D is TRBD2 (5 bases). The CDR3 is 16 residues long. Germline values: CDR1 GTSNPN, CDR2 SVGIG (reference sequence). Trimming shortened V by 3 bases and J by 6 bases, and 24 bases separated the two germline ends. DNA of the CDR3: TGTGCCTGGAGACCCCTAAGACGGGGATGGAAATTCGAGCAGTACTTC. It encodes CAWRPLRRGWKFEQYF.

This rearrangement joins TRBV7-8 to TRBJ2-7; D assignment may be TRBD1 or TRBD2 (5 bases each). The germline V gene has CDR1 SGHVS and CDR2 FQNEAQ. The CDR3 consists of 14 residues. V lost 2 bases and J lost 2, with 10 bases in between. The CDR3 sequence: CASSLRGRAYEQYF. The CDR3 DNA is TGTGCCAGCAGCTTACGGGGCAGAGCCTACGAGCAGTACTTC. Full variable domain (missing parts from reference TRBV7-8 and TRBJ2-7): GAGVSQSPRYKVAKRGQDVALRCDPISGHVSLFWYQQALGQGPEFLTYFQNEAQLDKSGLPSDRFFAERPEGSVSTLKIQRTQQEDSAVYLCASSLRGRAYEQYFGPGTRLTVT.

This rearrangement joins TRBV2 to TRBJ2-7; TRBD1 matches at 9 bases. Looked up from germline, CDR1 is SNHLY and CDR2 is FYNNEI. There are 13 residues in the CDR3. With V trimmed by 8 bases and J by 6 bases, 8 bases remained unmatched. The chain's CDR3 is CASGDRGIGEQYF. CDR3 DNA: TGTGCCAGCGGAGACAGGGGGATTGGCGAGCAGTACTTC.

The rearrangement uses TRBV4-1 and TRBJ2-3; 14 bases agree with TRBD2. The V gene end was trimmed by 0 bases and the J gene end by 6 bases; junction bases not matched to a gene: 5. CDR3 length: 17 residues. The V gene's germline CDR1 is MGHRA and CDR2 YSYEKL. CDR3 protein: CASSQDGGLAGEDTQYF. The CDR3 DNA sequence: TGCGCCAGCAGCCAAGATGGGGGACTAGCGGGAGAGGATACGCAGTATTTT.

The chain joins TRBV7-8 to TRBJ2-1; TRBD1 aligns across 11 bases. V lost 2 bases and J lost 6; bases outside the gene matches: 6. This CDR3 is built from 16 residues. Germline CDR1 reads SGHVS; CDR2 reads FQNEAQ. The CDR3 loop reads CASSLRAGTGGNEQFF. Here the CDR3 DNA reads TGTGCCAGCAGCTTAAGAGCCGGGACAGGGGGCAATGAGCAGTTCTTC.

The J gene is TRBJ2-5, the V gene TRBV7-9; unclear D gene. CDR1 SEHNR and CDR2 FQNEAQ come from the germline V gene (reference sequence). Trimming removed 5 bases from V and 1 base from J, with 11 bases in between. The CDR3 has 14 amino acids. CDR3 DNA sequence: TGTGCCAGCAGCCCGACGGCAGGCCAAGAGACCCAGTACTTC. Amino acids: CASSPTAGQETQYF.

The chain is built from TRBV27 and TRBJ2-7; 9 nucleotides match TRBD1. J lost 1 base, V lost 3 bases, and 4 bases had no gene match. This CDR3 comprises 15 residues. CDR1 is MNHEY, CDR2 SMNVEV, per germline (reference sequence). The CDR3 DNA reads TGTGCCAGCAGTTTCGACAGGGGGTTTTCCTACGAGCAGTACTTC. Amino acid sequence: CASSFDRGFSYEQYF.

CDR3 sequence: CASRQGSLLTGELFF. In nucleotides, the CDR3 is TGTGCCAGCAGACAGGGTTCTCTACTCACCGGGGAGCTGTTTTTT. V is TRBV27 and J is TRBJ2-2, with D maybe TRBD1 (6 bases). Germline CDR1 is MNHEY and CDR2 is SMNVEV (reference sequence). V dropped 6 bases and J dropped 4 bases, with 15 bases sitting between them. The CDR3 length is 15 residues.

J is TRBJ1-6 and V is TRBV6-5; tentative D call: TRBD1 (5 bases). Germline lookup yields CDR1 MNHEY and CDR2 SVGAGI. V lost 0 bases and J lost 6, with 12 bases in between. This CDR3 is 16 amino acids long. The CDR3 nucleotides are TGTGCCAGCAGTTACTCTGGGCAGGGATTTAATTCACCCCTCCACTTT. It yields the protein CASSYSGQGFNSPLHF.

This sequence joins TRBV18 and TRBJ1-3; no reliable D call. CDR1 and CDR2 from the germline V gene are KGHSH and LQKENI. The CDR3 totals 15 residues. V lost 2 bases and J 0 bases, leaving 8 bases between the germline ends. In DNA form, the CDR3 reads TGTGCCAGCTCACCAAAGGGCCCCTCTGGAAACACCATATATTTT. Translated: CASSPKGPSGNTIYF.

The CDR3 is CASSPARGGGEKLFF. The CDR3 nucleotides are TGTGCCAGCAGCCCTGCCAGGGGTGGTGGGGAAAAACTGTTTTTT. This sequence joins TRBV9 and TRBJ1-4, with D maybe TRBD1 (6 bases). The germline V gene encodes CDR1 SGDLS and CDR2 YYNGEE. V was shortened by 4 bases and J by 8 bases, with 18 bases between the two germline ends. This CDR3 contains 15 residues.

In nucleotides, the CDR3 is TGCGCCAGCAGCTTGGATAGCTATAAGGGCAATGAGCAGTTCTTC. It translates to CASSLDSYKGNEQFF. The chain employs TRBV5-1 and TRBJ2-1; D gene unclear. The germline V gene encodes CDR1 SGHRS and CDR2 YFSETQ. The CDR3 is 15 residues long. Deletions cut 0 bases from V and 6 bases from J, with 13 bases between. Using reference TRBV5-1 and TRBJ2-1 for the parts outside the CDR3, the full variable domain is KAGVTQTPRYLIKTRGQQVTLSCSPISGHRSVSWYQQTPGQGLQFLFEYFSETQRNKGNFPGRFSGRQFSNSRSEMNVSTLELGDSALYLCASSLDSYKGNEQFFGPGTRLTVL.

This clone was detected only a few times. This rearrangement joins TRBV7-9 to TRBJ2-7; unclear D gene. CDR1 is SEHNR and CDR2 is FQNEAQ in the germline V gene (reference sequence). The CDR3 is 11 amino acids. With 4 bases removed from V and 4 bases from J, the gap between germline ends came to 5 bases. For the CDR3, the DNA is TGTGCCAGCAGCTCGTATTACGAGCAGTACTTC. It specifies CASSSYYEQYF.

This clone was counted only a few times. This sequence joins TRBV28 and TRBJ1-2, with D possibly being TRBD1 (6 bases). The germline CDR1 and CDR2 sequences are MDHEN and SYDVKM. CDR3 size: 14 residues. The V and J ends lost 7 bases and 7 bases respectively, with 19 bases between them. CDR3 DNA: TGTGCCAGCATTGTGGGGGGGCGAGGATTTGGCTACACCTTC. Amino acid sequence: CASIVGGRGFGYTF.